Below, 25 T cell receptor beta chains from the same sample are listed, as sequenced in a study of radiation and T cells in renal cell carcinoma. Clones were read by immunoSEQ multiplex PCR, and TCRdb kept only the in-frame ones, dropping some. The data show 150,000 or so clones, around 90% seen once. The time point here: baseline pretreatment blood. Treatment denoted: 15 Gy SBRT to primary tumor, nephrectomy 4 weeks later. Sample: blood, taken from a patient whose treatment included radiotherapy and nephrectomy. These receptors came from a woman aged 65 to 85 with renal cell carcinoma.

This chain connects TRBV9 to TRBJ2-3, with a tentative D call TRBD1 (5 bases). The V gene's germline CDR1 is SGDLS and CDR2 YYNGEE. The V end lost 2 bases, the J end lost 2 bases, and 9 bases lay between the germline ends. This CDR3 spans 14 amino acids. The CDR3 nucleotides are TGTGCCAGCAGCGTCGACAGTTTCACAGATACGCAGTATTTT. Translation gives CASSVDSFTDTQYF.

The rearrangement joins TRBV4-2 to TRBJ2-6; TRBD1 aligns across 12 bases. Germline trimming cut 1 base from V and 4 bases from J; bases unmatched to any gene: 5. Germline-derived CDR1 and CDR2 are LGHNA and YNFKEQ. CDR3 length: 18 residues. The CDR3 sequence: CASSQVGQGAPGANVLTF. The CDR3 DNA reads TGTGCCAGCAGCCAAGTGGGACAGGGGGCGCCCGGGGCCAACGTCCTGACTTTC.

This chain joins TRBV7-2 and TRBJ2-1; TRBD2 matches at 7 bases. V was pared by 0 bases and J by 10 bases, with 9 bases of the junction left unmatched. Germline-derived CDR1 and CDR2 are SGHTA and FQGNSA. CDR3 length: 15 residues. CDR3 sequence reads: CASSLAGGGIREQFF. Written as DNA, the CDR3 is TGTGCCAGCAGCTTAGCTGGCGGGGGAATTCGCGAGCAGTTCTTC.

The chain has TRBV6-5 and TRBJ2-1, with 11 bases lining up with TRBD2. Per the germline V gene, CDR1 is MNHEY and CDR2 is SVGAGI. The CDR3 consists of 14 residues. V was clipped by 7 bases and J by 7 bases; unmatched bases: 6. Written as DNA, the CDR3 is TGTGCCAGCACCTTAGCGGGGGGGCGGAATGAGCAGTTCTTC. Its protein is CASTLAGGRNEQFF.

The V call is TRBV10-3, the J call TRBJ1-1; D unclear. V was pared by 8 bases and J by 4 bases, with 11 bases between. This CDR3 spans 12 amino acids. The V gene's germline CDR1 is ENHRY and CDR2 SYGVKD. The CDR3 protein is CAIGSHITEAFF. The CDR3 DNA sequence: TGTGCCATCGGAAGCCATATCACTGAAGCTTTCTTT.

The chain joins TRBV5-1 to TRBJ1-1; 9 bases align to TRBD1. The germline V gene has CDR1 SGHRS and CDR2 YFSETQ. V lost 0 bases and J lost 5; bases outside the gene matches: 5. CDR3 length: 15 amino acids. CDR3 sequence reads: CASSLVGQGITEAFF. In nucleotides, the CDR3 is TGCGCCAGCAGCTTGGTAGGACAGGGGATTACTGAAGCTTTCTTT. The variable domain in full, with the rest retrieved from reference TRBV5-1 and TRBJ1-1, is KAGVTQTPRYLIKTRGQQVTLSCSPISGHRSVSWYQQTPGQGLQFLFEYFSETQRNKGNFPGRFSGRQFSNSRSEMNVSTLELGDSALYLCASSLVGQGITEAFFGQGTRLTVV.

V and J are TRBV7-2 and TRBJ1-1; unclear D gene. Trimming left V 1 base short and J 3 bases short, with 12 bases between. The length of the CDR3 is 15 residues. Germline V gene data show CDR1 as SGHTA and CDR2 as FQGNSA. Here the CDR3 reads CASSLGGKGDTEAFF. CDR3 in DNA: TGTGCCAGCAGCTTAGGGGGTAAGGGAGACACTGAAGCTTTCTTT. The variable domain in full, completed from reference TRBV7-2 and TRBJ1-1, reads GAGVSQSPSNKVTEKGKDVELRCDPISGHTALYWYRQSLGQGLEFLIYFQGNSAPDKSGLPSDRFSAERTGGSVSTLTIQRTQQEDSAVYLCASSLGGKGDTEAFFGQGTRLTVV.

The genes are TRBV29-1 and TRBJ1-1; the D is unclear. Germline V gene data show CDR1 as SQVTM and CDR2 as ANQGSEA. The V and J ends lost 4 bases and 2 bases respectively, with 8 bases between them. The CDR3 has 12 amino acids. CDR3 in amino acids: CSVGHKNTEAFF. DNA of the CDR3: TGCAGCGTTGGACACAAAAACACTGAAGCTTTCTTT.

Concerning this clone itself: The identical CDR3 is also encoded by other nucleotide sequences in the sample. The V call is TRBV19, the J call TRBJ2-6; no firm D call. The CDR3 is 15 residues long. Looked up from germline, CDR1 is LNHDA and CDR2 is SQIVND (reference sequence). The V end lost 1 base, the J end lost 0 bases, and 4 bases lay between the germline ends. CDR3 DNA sequence: TGTGCCAGTAGTATAGGGGGCTCTGGGGCCAACGTCCTGACTTTC. As protein: CASSIGGSGANVLTF.

The rearrangement joins TRBV7-9 to TRBJ1-2, with D possibly being TRBD1 (6 bases). The CDR3 has 13 residues. The germline gives CDR1 SEHNR, CDR2 FQNEAQ (reference sequence). The ends were cut back, 5 bases at V and 4 bases at J, with 11 bases in the middle. The CDR3 loop reads CASSPDRLYGYTF. The CDR3 DNA reads TGTGCCAGCAGCCCTGACAGGCTCTATGGCTACACCTTC.

The chain has TRBV7-2 and TRBJ1-1; TRBD1 is a possible D gene (5 bases). The CDR3 loop spans 15 amino acids. Germline V gene sequence: CDR1 SGHTA, CDR2 FQGNSA. Trimming pared 5 bases from V and 1 base from J, leaving 14 bases between. CDR3 bases: TGTGCCAGCAGCCTTCCGGGAAGGGGGAACACTGAAGCTTTCTTT. This gives the protein CASSLPGRGNTEAFF.

The rearrangement joins TRBV23-1 to TRBJ2-7; D perhaps matches TRBD2 (5 bases). TRBV23-1 is reported as an ORF; its role is uncertain. The ends were cut back, 3 bases at V and 3 bases at J, with 18 bases in the middle. The CDR3 is 16 amino acids. CDR3 nucleotide sequence: TGCGCCAGCAGTCACAAAAGTGGAACCCGGGGCTACGAGCAGTACTTC. Its protein product is CASSHKSGTRGYEQYF.

The chain recombines TRBV2 with TRBJ2-5; 8 positions agree with TRBD1. The CDR3 is made up of 15 amino acids. The V gene's germline CDR1 is SNHLY and CDR2 FYNNEI. J gave up 2 bases and V 7 bases, and 9 bases lay outside the gene matches. The CDR3, as DNA: TGTGCCAGCATACCTAGGACAGGGATACAAGAGACCCAGTACTTC. This sequence encodes CASIPRTGIQETQYF.

The rearrangement joins TRBV4-2 to TRBJ1-2; 7 positions agree with TRBD1. In germline, CDR1 is LGHNA, CDR2 YNFKEQ. The trim removed 3 bases at V and 4 bases at J, leaving 14 bases unmatched. There are 17 residues in the CDR3. The CDR3 DNA reads TGTGCCAGCAGCCACCCAAAAAGAACAGGGGACTCCTATGGCTACACCTTC. It codes for CASSHPKRTGDSYGYTF.

The CDR3 loop is CASSLGTSYEQYF. The DNA of the CDR3 is TGTGCCAGCAGCTTAGGGACTTCCTACGAGCAGTACTTC. The chain joins TRBV11-1 to TRBJ2-7; tentative D call: TRBD2 (5 bases). Looked up from germline, CDR1 is SGHAT and CDR2 is FQDESV (reference sequence). Trimming pared 1 base from V and 1 base from J, leaving 5 bases between. This CDR3 is 13 amino acids long.

The chain is built from TRBV11-3 and TRBJ1-6; 7 bases map to TRBD1. After removal of 5 bases from V and 7 bases from J, the junction contained 8 bases not matched to a gene. This CDR3 region has 15 residues. CDR1 and CDR2 from the germline V gene are SGHNT and YENEEA. This CDR3 is CASSPRQGGNSPLHF. The CDR3, as DNA: TGTGCCAGCAGCCCGCGACAGGGTGGAAATTCACCCCTCCACTTT.

The chain has TRBV7-9 and TRBJ2-6; the match to TRBD2 covers 9 bases. The CDR3 sequence is 15 residues long. V gave up 5 bases and J gave up 3 bases; unmatched junction bases: 2. In germline, CDR1 is SEHNR, CDR2 FQNEAQ (reference sequence). CDR3 sequence reads: CASSASGVGANVLTF. Written as DNA, the CDR3 is TGTGCCAGCAGCGCTAGCGGGGTTGGGGCCAACGTCCTGACTTTC.

This clone was observed once. The J gene is TRBJ2-7, the V gene TRBV6-5; tentatively, D is TRBD1 (6 bases). Trimming removed 6 bases at V and 4 bases at J, with 13 bases between. CDR3 length: 13 residues. Germline V gene data show CDR1 as MNHEY and CDR2 as SVGAGI. The chain's CDR3 is CASRQGSIYEQYF. The CDR3 bases are TGTGCCAGCAGACAGGGTTCGATTTACGAGCAGTACTTC.

The table lists this clone with a count of one. The chain uses TRBV15 and TRBJ1-4; no clear D. V was shortened by 0 bases and J by 6 bases, with 8 bases between the two germline ends. Per germline, CDR1 LNHNV and CDR2 YYDKDF (reference sequence). The CDR3 consists of 14 residues. The CDR3 region is CATSRDRADEKLFF. The CDR3 nucleotides read TGTGCCACCAGCAGAGATCGGGCAGATGAAAAACTGTTTTTT.

In nucleotides, the CDR3 is TGTGCCAGTAGTCCCGGGTTGAGGCAGCCCCAGCATTTT. As protein: CASSPGLRQPQHF. The chain has TRBV19 and TRBJ1-5; D not resolved. Trimming removed 5 bases at V and 7 bases at J, with 12 bases between. Germline assignment: CDR1 LNHDA and CDR2 SQIVND (reference sequence). The CDR3 runs 13 residues.

The genes are TRBV5-6 and TRBJ2-7; possible D gene TRBD1, 5 bases. The V gene lost 1 base and the J gene lost 1 base, with 12 bases spanning the gap. The germline gives CDR1 SGHDT, CDR2 YYEEEE. This CDR3 has 15 amino acids. This CDR3 reads CASSLRRVGSYEQYF. DNA of the CDR3: TGTGCCAGCAGCTTGCGCAGGGTAGGATCCTACGAGCAGTACTTC.

The chain employs TRBV7-9 and TRBJ1-2, with D perhaps TRBD1 (5 bases). CDR3 length: 14 amino acids. Per germline, CDR1 SEHNR and CDR2 FQNEAQ (reference sequence). V was trimmed by 4 bases and J by 4 bases, leaving 13 bases between them. The CDR3 is CASSSTRDGYGYTF. The CDR3 DNA sequence: TGTGCCAGCAGCTCTACCCGGGACGGCTATGGCTACACCTTC. The full variable domain, in which reference TRBV7-9 and TRBJ1-2 provide the parts outside the CDR3, is DTGVSQNPRHKITKRGQNVTFRCDPISEHNRLYWYRQTLGQGPEFLTYFQNEAQLEKSRLLSDRFSAERPKGSFSTLEIQRTEQGDSAMYLCASSSTRDGYGYTFGSGTRLTVV.

On this clone: The same CDR3 is also encoded by other DNA sequences in this sample. In DNA, the CDR3 is TGTGCCAGCTCACCCAGGGGGACCGGGGAGCTGTTTTTT. It yields the protein CASSPRGTGELFF. This chain uses TRBV18 with TRBJ2-2; TRBD1 agrees at 7 bases. Unmatched junction bases numbered 0, after V lost 3 bases and J lost 5 bases. CDR3 length: 13 residues. The V gene's germline CDR1 is KGHSH and CDR2 LQKENI.

The sample holds a few counts of this clone. The V gene is TRBV2, the J gene TRBJ1-4, with D unclear. Trimming stripped 2 bases from V and 5 bases from J, with 0 bases between. Germline CDR1 and CDR2: SNHLY and FYNNEI. This CDR3 comprises 11 residues. This CDR3 is CASSENEKLFF. CDR3 nucleotides: TGTGCCAGCAGTGAAAATGAAAAACTGTTTTTT. Supplemented by reference TRBV2 and TRBJ1-4, the full variable domain reads EPEVTQTPSHQVTQMGQEVILRCVPISNHLYFYWYRQILGQKVEFLVSFYNNEISEKSEIFDDQFSVERPDGSNFTLKIRSTKLEDSAMYFCASSENEKLFFGSGTQLSVL.

V gene TRBV6-1 combines with J gene TRBJ2-3; D is ambiguous. Per the germline V gene, CDR1 is MNHNS and CDR2 is SASEGT. CDR3 length equals 12 residues. The ends were cut back, 2 bases at V and 2 bases at J, with 2 bases in the middle. CDR3 nucleotide sequence: TGTGCCAGCAGTGAAACCACAGATACGCAGTATTTT. Translating it yields CASSETTDTQYF.